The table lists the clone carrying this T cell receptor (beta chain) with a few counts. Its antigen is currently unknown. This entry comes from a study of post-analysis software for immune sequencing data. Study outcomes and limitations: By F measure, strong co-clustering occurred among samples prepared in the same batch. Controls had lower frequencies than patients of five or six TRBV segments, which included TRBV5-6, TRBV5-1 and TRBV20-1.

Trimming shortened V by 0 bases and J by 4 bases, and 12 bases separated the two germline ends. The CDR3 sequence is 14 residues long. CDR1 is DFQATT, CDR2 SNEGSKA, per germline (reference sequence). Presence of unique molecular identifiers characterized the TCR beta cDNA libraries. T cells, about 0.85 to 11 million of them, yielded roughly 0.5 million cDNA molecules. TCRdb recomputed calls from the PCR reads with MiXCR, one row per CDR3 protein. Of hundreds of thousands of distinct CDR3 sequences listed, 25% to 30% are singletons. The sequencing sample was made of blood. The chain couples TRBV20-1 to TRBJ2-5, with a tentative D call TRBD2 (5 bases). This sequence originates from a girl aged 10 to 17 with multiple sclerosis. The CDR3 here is CSARDPDLAETQYF. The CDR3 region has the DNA TGCAGTGCTAGAGATCCGGACTTGGCAGAGACCCAGTACTTC.